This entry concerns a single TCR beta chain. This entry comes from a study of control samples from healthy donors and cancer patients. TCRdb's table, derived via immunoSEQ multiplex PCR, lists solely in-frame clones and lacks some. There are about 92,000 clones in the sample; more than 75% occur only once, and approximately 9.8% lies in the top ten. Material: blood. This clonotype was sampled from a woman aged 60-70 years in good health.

CDR3 sequence (DNA): TGTGCCAGCAGTTCCGAGGGATGGACGAACACTGAAGCTTTCTTT. Amino acid sequence: CASSSEGWTNTEAFF. The chain employs TRBV6-5 and TRBJ1-1; D gene unclear. The germline V gene encodes CDR1 MNHEY and CDR2 SVGAGI. Trimming took off 4 bases at V and 1 base at J, with 13 bases between the two ends. The CDR3 sequence is 15 residues long.